The rows below give T cell receptor beta chains drawn from one sample of a study of T cell responses to AZD1222 COVID-19 vaccine. The data were produced by immunoSEQ multiplex PCR, yet TCRdb's version contains in-frame clones alone and is incomplete. The sample holds more than 95,000 clones, over 75% seen once. The sequences come from peripheral blood, collected on day 0 of AZD1222 vaccination. The receptor set was obtained from an adult in good health. The CDR3 runs from the conserved cysteine through the conserved F or W. Fields, in order: V gene, D gene, J gene, CDR3 protein, CDR3 DNA. A D gene is named only where the DNA matches it firmly.

TRBV5-1	-	TRBJ2-7	CASSETSSSSYEQYF	TGCGCCAGCAGCGAGACCAGTAGTAGCTCCTACGAGCAGTACTTC
TRBV6-5	TRBD1	TRBJ1-5	CARLYRGLHQPQHF	TGTGCCAGGTTGTACAGGGGGCTACATCAGCCCCAGCATTTT
TRBV19	TRBD2	TRBJ2-2	CASSRSGTSGRAGELFF	TGTGCCAGTAGTAGATCCGGGACTAGCGGGAGGGCCGGGGAGCTGTTTTTT
TRBV15	-	TRBJ1-6	CATSREGNSPLHF	TGTGCCACCAGCAGGGAGGGCAATTCACCCCTCCACTTT
TRBV11-3	-	TRBJ2-1	CASSLGQTHVSYNEQFF	TGTGCCAGCAGCTTAGGCCAAACCCACGTCTCCTACAATGAGCAGTTCTTC
TRBV10-2	TRBD2	TRBJ2-1	CATQAGGRYEQFF	TGCGCCACTCAAGCGGGAGGTAGATATGAGCAGTTCTTC
TRBV28	TRBD1	TRBJ1-2	CASSLTQGAFGYTF	TGTGCCAGCAGTTTAACGCAGGGGGCGTTTGGCTACACCTTC
TRBV7-8	TRBD2	TRBJ2-3	CASSLRRELGDTQYF	TGTGCCAGCAGCTTGAGGCGGGAGCTGGGGGATACGCAGTATTTT
TRBV12-3/TRBV12-4	-	TRBJ2-3	CASSFGAPGTQYF	TGTGCCAGCAGTTTCGGGGCTCCCGGTACGCAGTATTTT
TRBV5-1	-	TRBJ2-5	CASSLDRVGETQYF	TGCGCCAGCAGCTTGGACAGGGTGGGGGAGACCCAGTACTTC